The next 2 T cell receptor beta chains were all read from a single sample in a study of PD-1 blockade in classical Hodgkin lymphoma. The sample's time point: cycle 4 day 1 (C4D1), after 6 weeks of nivolumab. Brentuximab vedotin exposure varied among the patients, all of whom had relapsed after autologous stem cell transplantation. Purification of CD4+ T cells from thawed PBMCs was achieved by magnetic negative selection. Profiling relied on immunoSEQ multiplex PCR, and the TCRdb table lists in-frame clones only, not all of them. The sample holds almost 30,000 clones, 70% to 90% seen once. The sample was CD4+ T cells from blood, taken before the fourth cycle of nivolumab. The receptors were gathered from a human donor with classical Hodgkin lymphoma.

The rearrangement links TRBV5-1 to TRBJ2-2, with 11 bases identical to TRBD2. CDR3 length equals 17 residues. The germline V gene has CDR1 SGHRS and CDR2 YFSETQ. The ends lost 1 base at V and 0 bases at J; junction bases unmatched: 2. Written as DNA, the CDR3 is TGCGCCAGCAGCTTGTCTAGCGGGGGGTCGAACACCGGGGAGCTGTTTTTT. Residues: CASSLSSGGSNTGELFF.

The V call is TRBV6-5, the J call TRBJ1-1; D might be TRBD1 (5 bases). The V end lost 2 bases, the J end lost 1 base, and 11 bases lay between the germline ends. Per the germline V gene, CDR1 is MNHEY and CDR2 is SVGAGI. The CDR3 spans 15 residues. CDR3 region: CASSYTGIGNTEAFF. The CDR3 bases are TGTGCCAGCAGTTACACAGGCATAGGGAACACTGAAGCTTTCTTT.